This note documents a single T cell receptor beta chain sequence. This record comes from a study of long-term antiretroviral therapy in people with HIV. They ran version v3.0 of the immunoSEQ assay at survey level. Assay used: immunoSEQ multiplex PCR; TCRdb lists only in-frame clones, some missing. Of about 24,000 clones detected, around 86% appear once; the ten largest clones hold around 22%. The J segment lost 2 bases and the V segment lost 0 bases, leaving 6 bases of the junction unmatched. CDR1 and CDR2 from the germline V gene are SGHKS and YYEKEE (reference sequence). This CDR3 spans 17 amino acids.

The receptor comes from a middle-aged man with HIV. This rearrangement joins TRBV5-5 to TRBJ1-4, with TRBD1 identical over 8 bases. Specimen: unsorted PBMCs, collected 0.4 years after starting antiretroviral therapy. This CDR3 reads CASSLGGTGGTNEKLFF. In DNA, the CDR3 is TGTGCCAGCAGCTTGGGGGGGACAGGAGGTACTAATGAAAAACTGTTTTTT. Based on the CDR3 plus reference TRBV5-5 and TRBJ1-4, the full variable domain is DAGVTQSPTHLIKTRGQQVTLRCSPISGHKSVSWYQQVLGQGPQFIFQYYEKEERGRGNFPDRFSARQFPNYSSELNVNALLLGDSALYLCASSLGGTGGTNEKLFFGSGTQLSVL.